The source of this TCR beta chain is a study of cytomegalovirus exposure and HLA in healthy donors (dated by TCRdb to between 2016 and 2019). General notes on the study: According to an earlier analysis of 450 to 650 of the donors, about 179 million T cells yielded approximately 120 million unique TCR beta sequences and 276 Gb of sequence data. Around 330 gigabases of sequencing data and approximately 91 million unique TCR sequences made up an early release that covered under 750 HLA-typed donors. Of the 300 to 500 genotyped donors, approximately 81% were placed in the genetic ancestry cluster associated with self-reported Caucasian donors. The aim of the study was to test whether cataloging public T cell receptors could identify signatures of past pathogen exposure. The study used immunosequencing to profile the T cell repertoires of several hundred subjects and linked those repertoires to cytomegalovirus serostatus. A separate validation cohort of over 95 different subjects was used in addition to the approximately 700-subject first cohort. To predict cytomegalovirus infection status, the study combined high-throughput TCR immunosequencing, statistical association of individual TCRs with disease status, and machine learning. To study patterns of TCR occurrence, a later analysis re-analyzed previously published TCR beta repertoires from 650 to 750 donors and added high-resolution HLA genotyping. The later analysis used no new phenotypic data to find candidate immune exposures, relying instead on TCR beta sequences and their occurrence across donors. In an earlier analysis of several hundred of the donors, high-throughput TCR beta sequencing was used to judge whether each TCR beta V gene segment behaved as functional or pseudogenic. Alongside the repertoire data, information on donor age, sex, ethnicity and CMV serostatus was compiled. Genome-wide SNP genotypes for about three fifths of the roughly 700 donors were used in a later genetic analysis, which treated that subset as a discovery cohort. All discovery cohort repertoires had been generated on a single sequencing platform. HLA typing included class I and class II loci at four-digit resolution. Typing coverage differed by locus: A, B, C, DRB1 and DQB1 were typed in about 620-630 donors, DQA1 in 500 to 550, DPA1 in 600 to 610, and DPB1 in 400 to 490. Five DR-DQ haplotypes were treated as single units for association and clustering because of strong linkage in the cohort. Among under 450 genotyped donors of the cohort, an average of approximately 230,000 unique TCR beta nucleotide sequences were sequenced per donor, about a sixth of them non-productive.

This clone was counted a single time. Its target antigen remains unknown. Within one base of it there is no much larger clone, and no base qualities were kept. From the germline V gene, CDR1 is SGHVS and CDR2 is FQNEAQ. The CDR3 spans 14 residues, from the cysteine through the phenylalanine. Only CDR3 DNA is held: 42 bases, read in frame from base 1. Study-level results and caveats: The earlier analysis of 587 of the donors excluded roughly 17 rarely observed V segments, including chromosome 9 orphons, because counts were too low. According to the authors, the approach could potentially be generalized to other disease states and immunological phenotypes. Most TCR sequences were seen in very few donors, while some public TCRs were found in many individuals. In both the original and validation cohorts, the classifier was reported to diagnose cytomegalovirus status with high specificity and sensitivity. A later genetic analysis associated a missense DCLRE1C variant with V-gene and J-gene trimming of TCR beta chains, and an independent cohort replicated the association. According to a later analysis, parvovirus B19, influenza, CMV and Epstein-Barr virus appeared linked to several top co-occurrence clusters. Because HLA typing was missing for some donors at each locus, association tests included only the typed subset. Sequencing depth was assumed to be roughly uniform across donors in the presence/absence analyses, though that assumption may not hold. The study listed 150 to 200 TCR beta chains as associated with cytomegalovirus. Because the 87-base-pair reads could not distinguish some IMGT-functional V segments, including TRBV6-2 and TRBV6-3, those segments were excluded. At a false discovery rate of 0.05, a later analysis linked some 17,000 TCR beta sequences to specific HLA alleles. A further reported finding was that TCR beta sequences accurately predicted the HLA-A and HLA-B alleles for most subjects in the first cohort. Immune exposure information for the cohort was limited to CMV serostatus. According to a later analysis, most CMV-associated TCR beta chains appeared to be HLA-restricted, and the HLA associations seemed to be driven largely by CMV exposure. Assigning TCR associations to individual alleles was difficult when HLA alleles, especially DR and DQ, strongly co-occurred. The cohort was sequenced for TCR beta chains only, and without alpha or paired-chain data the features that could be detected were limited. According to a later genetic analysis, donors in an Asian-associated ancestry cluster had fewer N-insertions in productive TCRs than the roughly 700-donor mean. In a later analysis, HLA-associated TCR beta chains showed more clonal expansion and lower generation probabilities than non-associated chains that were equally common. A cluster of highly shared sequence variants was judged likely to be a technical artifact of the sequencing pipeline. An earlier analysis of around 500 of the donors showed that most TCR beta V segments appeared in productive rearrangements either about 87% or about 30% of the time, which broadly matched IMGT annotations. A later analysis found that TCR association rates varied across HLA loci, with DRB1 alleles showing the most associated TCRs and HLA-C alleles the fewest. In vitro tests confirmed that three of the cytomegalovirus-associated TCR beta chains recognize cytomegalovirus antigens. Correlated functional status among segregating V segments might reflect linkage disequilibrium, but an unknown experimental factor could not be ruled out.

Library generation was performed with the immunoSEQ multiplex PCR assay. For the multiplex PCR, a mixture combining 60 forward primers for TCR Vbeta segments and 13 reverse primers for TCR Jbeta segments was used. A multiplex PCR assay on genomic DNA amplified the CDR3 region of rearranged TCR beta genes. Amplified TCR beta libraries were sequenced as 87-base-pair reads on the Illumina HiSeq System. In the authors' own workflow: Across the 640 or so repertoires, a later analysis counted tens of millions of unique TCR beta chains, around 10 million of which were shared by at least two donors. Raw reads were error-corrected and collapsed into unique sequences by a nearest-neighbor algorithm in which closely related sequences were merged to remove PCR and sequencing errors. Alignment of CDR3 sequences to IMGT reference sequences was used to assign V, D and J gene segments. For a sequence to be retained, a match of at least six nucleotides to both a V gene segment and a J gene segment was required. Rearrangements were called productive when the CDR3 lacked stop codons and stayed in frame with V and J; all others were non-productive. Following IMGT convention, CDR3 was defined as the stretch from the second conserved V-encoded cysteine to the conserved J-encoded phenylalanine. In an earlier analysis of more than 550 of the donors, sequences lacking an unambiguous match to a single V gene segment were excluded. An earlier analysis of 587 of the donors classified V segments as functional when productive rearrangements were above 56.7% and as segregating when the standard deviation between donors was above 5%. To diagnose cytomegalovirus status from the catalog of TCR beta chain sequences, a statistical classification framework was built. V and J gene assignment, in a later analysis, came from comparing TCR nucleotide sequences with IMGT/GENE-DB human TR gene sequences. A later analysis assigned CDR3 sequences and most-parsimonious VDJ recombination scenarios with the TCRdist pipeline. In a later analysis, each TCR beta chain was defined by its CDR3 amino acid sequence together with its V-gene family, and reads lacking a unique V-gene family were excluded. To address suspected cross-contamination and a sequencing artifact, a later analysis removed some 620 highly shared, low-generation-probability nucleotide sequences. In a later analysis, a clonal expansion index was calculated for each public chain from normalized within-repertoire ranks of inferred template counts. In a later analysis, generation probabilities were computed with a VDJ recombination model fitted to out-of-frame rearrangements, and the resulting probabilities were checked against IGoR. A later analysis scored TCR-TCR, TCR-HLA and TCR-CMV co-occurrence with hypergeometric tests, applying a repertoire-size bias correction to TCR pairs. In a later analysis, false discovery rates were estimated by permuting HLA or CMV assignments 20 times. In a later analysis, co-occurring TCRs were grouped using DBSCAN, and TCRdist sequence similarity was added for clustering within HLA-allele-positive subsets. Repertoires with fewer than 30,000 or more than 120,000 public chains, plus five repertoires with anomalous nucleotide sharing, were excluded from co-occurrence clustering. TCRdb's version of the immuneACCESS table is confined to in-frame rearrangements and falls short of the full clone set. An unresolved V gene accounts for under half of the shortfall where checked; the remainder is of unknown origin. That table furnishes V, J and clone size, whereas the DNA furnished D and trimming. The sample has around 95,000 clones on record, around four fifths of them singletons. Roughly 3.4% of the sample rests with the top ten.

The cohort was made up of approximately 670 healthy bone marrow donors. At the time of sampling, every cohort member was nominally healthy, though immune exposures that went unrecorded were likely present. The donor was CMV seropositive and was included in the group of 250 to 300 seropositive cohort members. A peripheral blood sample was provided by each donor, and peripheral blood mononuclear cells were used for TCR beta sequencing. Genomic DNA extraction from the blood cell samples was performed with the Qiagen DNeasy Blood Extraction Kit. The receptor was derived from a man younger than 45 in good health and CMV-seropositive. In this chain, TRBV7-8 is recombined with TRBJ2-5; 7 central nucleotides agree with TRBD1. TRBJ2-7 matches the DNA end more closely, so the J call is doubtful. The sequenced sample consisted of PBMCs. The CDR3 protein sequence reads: CASSLRDSSYEQYF. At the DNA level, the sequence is TGTGCCAGCAGCTTAAGGGACAGCTCCTACGAGCAGTACTTC.